Listed below are T cell receptor beta chains from one sample, sequenced in a study of blood T cell repertoires in COVID-19. The method was immunoSEQ multiplex PCR; TCRdb's version includes in-frame clones alone and lacks a portion of them. Among roughly 65,000 clones listed, 80% to 90% were seen once. Sample: peripheral blood. These receptor sequences come from an elderly man with acute or convalescent COVID-19. Both conserved end residues are part of each CDR3. A D gene is named only where the DNA matches it firmly. Not all rows give a size; the values are once, few, many and, for expanded clones, a class.

DNA	CDR3	V	D	size	J
TGTGCCACCAGCAGAGATGTGGGCGCGAGCACCGGGGAGCTGTTTTTT	CATSRDVGASTGELFF	TRBV15	NA	NA	TRBJ2-2
TGTGCCACCAGTGATTCCAGGGGCGCTAGCAATCAGCCCCAGCATTTT	CATSDSRGASNQPQHF	TRBV24-1	NA	NA	TRBJ1-5
TGTGCCAGTAGCCCAACAGGGACAGATACGCAGTATTTT	CASSPTGTDTQYF	TRBV19	NA	once	TRBJ2-3
TGTGCCAGCAGCCGGGGGGGGTTATCAAATTCACCCCTCCACTTT	CASSRGGLSNSPLHF	TRBV5-4	NA	NA	TRBJ1-6
TGTGCCAGCAGCTTCCGGGGTAGAGATAATTCACCCCTCCACTTT	CASSFRGRDNSPLHF	TRBV7-3	NA	few	TRBJ1-6
TGCGCCAGCAGCTCCTCGGGACAGTTAAACACCGGGGAGCTGTTTTTT	CASSSSGQLNTGELFF	TRBV5-1	TRBD1	NA	TRBJ2-2
TGCGCCAGCAGCTTGTCCAGCGGGGGGGCAGGTAGCTACAATGAGCAGTTCTTC	CASSLSSGGAGSYNEQFF	TRBV5-1	TRBD2	NA	TRBJ2-1
TGTGCCAGCAGGACGACTGGGGGGATTTCGGAAAAACTGTTTTTT	CASRTTGGISEKLFF	TRBV6-5	NA	NA	TRBJ1-4
TGCGCCAGCAGCATCCGGGACAGCGATTATGGCTACACCTTC	CASSIRDSDYGYTF	TRBV5-1	TRBD1	NA	TRBJ1-2
TGCGCCAGCAGCTTGTGGGGCCTCGGGACTGAAGCTTTCTTT	CASSLWGLGTEAFF	TRBV5-1	NA	many	TRBJ1-1
TGTGCCAGCAGCTTGGACAGCGGGGGCACAGATACGCAGTATTTT	CASSLDSGGTDTQYF	TRBV5-6	TRBD2	NA	TRBJ2-3
TGTGCCAGCTCACCCGCCACCGGGACAGGGGGGAAGAATGAGCAGTTCTTC	CASSPATGTGGKNEQFF	TRBV18	TRBD1	NA	TRBJ2-1
TGTGCCAGCAGTTACATATCTACGGGGGATGAGCAGTTCTTC	CASSYISTGDEQFF	TRBV6-6	NA	NA	TRBJ2-1
TGTGCCAGCAGCTTGCATCCTAGCGGGGAGCAGTACTTC	CASSLHPSGEQYF	TRBV5-5	TRBD2	NA	TRBJ2-7
TGTGCCAGCAGCGTAGCAACTGACTATGGCTACACCTTC	CASSVATDYGYTF	TRBV9	NA	NA	TRBJ1-2
TGCAGCGGTGGTACTAGCACCCACGAGCAGTACTTC	CSGGTSTHEQYF	TRBV29-1	NA	NA	TRBJ2-7
TGTGCCAGCAGCGTAGGGGGAGGGGACCGGGAGCAGTACTTC	CASSVGGGDREQYF	TRBV9	TRBD2	NA	TRBJ2-7
TGTGCCAGCTCACCACCGAGACAGGGAATTGGAAACACCGGGGAGCTGTTTTTT	CASSPPRQGIGNTGELFF	TRBV18	TRBD1	NA	TRBJ2-2
TGTGCCAGCAGCTTTTTCTGGACAGTAGGTTCTGGAAACACCATATATTTT	CASSFFWTVGSGNTIYF	TRBV7-9	NA	few	TRBJ1-3
TGTGCCAGTAGTCCCACCGGGACTAGCGGGGACGAGCAGTACTTC	CASSPTGTSGDEQYF	TRBV19	TRBD2	once	TRBJ2-7
TGCGCCAGCAGCCGCCGGGACAGGGGATTCCCTGAAGCTTTCTTT	CASSRRDRGFPEAFF	TRBV23-1	TRBD1	NA	TRBJ1-1
TGTGCCAGCAGCCTGGACAGGGGAAGTTACGAGCAGTACTTC	CASSLDRGSYEQYF	TRBV6-2/TRBV6-3	TRBD1	NA	TRBJ2-7
TGCGCCAGCAGCCAAGGGGACAGAACCTACGAGCAGTACTTC	CASSQGDRTYEQYF	TRBV4-3	TRBD1	NA	TRBJ2-7
TGCGCCAGCAGCTTGGCGGGGGACACTGAAGCTTTCTTT	CASSLAGDTEAFF	TRBV5-1	NA	NA	TRBJ1-1
TGTGCCAGCAGTTACCCGGGACAGCTCAACTATGGCTACACCTTC	CASSYPGQLNYGYTF	TRBV6-6	TRBD1	NA	TRBJ1-2
TGTGCCAGCAGTTTGGTCGCGGGATTAAATCAGCCCCAGCATTTT	CASSLVAGLNQPQHF	TRBV28	NA	few	TRBJ1-5
TGTGCCAGCAAGGGACTAGCGGGAGAGTCAATGCGGCAGTACTTC	CASKGLAGESMRQYF	TRBV6-5	TRBD2	NA	TRBJ2-7
TGCGCCAGCAGCTTCACGGAAGGGAGGTCGGTCGAGCAGTACTTC	CASSFTEGRSVEQYF	TRBV5-1	NA	once	TRBJ2-7
TGCGCCAGCAGCCAAGATACAGGGGCTAGCGGGATTAGCACAGATACGCAGTATTTT	CASSQDTGASGISTDTQYF	TRBV4-3	TRBD2	NA	TRBJ2-3
TGTGCCAGCGGAGACTCTGGGGCCAACGTCCTGACTTTC	CASGDSGANVLTF	TRBV6-5	NA	once	TRBJ2-6
TGCGCCAGCAGCCAAGTTGTCGGGAGGACCGGGGAGCTGTTTTTT	CASSQVVGRTGELFF	TRBV4-3	TRBD2	few	TRBJ2-2
TGTGCCAGCAGCTTACAGGGGAACACTGAAGCTTTCTTT	CASSLQGNTEAFF	TRBV11-3	NA	once	TRBJ1-1
TGTGCCAGTACCCAACAGGGTTACAATTCACCCCTCCACTTT	CASTQQGYNSPLHF	TRBV19	NA	NA	TRBJ1-6
TGCGCCAGCAGCACCGGGACTAGCGCGGCGGATACGCAGTATTTT	CASSTGTSAADTQYF	TRBV5-1	TRBD2	NA	TRBJ2-3
TGTGCCAGCAGCGTACGATCGCTAGCGGGCTTCTACGAGCAGTACTTC	CASSVRSLAGFYEQYF	TRBV9	TRBD2	NA	TRBJ2-7
TGTGCCAGCTCACCACCAGGGGAGGCCACTGAAGCTTTCTTT	CASSPPGEATEAFF	TRBV18	NA	NA	TRBJ1-1
TGCGCCAGCAGCTTGGGACGGGCAGATACGCAGTATTTT	CASSLGRADTQYF	TRBV5-1	NA	NA	TRBJ2-3